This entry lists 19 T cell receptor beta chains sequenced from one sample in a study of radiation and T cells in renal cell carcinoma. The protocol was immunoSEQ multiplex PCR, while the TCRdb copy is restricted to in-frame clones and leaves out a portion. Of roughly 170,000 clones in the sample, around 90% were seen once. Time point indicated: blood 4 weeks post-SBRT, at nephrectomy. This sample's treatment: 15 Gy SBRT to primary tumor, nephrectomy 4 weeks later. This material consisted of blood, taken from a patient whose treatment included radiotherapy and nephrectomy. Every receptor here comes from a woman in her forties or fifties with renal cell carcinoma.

The CDR3 protein is CASSAVTETGELFF. In DNA form, the CDR3 reads TGTGCCAGCTCAGCGGTGACAGAAACCGGGGAGCTGTTTTTT. This chain links TRBV18 with TRBJ2-2, with TRBD1 as a possible D gene (5 bases). Trimming cost V 5 bases and J 5 bases, with 12 bases left between them. This CDR3 has 14 amino acids. CDR1 KGHSH and CDR2 LQKENI come from the germline V gene.

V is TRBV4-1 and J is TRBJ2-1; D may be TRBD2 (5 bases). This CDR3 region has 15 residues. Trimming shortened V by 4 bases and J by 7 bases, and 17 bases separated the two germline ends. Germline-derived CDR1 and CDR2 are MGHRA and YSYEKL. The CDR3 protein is CASSRNEWERNEQFF. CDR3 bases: TGCGCCAGCAGCCGTAATGAGTGGGAGAGGAATGAGCAGTTCTTC.

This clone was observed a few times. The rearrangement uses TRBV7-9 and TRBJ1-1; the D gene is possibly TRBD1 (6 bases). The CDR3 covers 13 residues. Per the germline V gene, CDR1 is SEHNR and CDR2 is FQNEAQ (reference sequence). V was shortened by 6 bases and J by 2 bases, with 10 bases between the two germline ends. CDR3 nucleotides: TGTGCCAGCAGTTGGACAGATAACACTGAAGCTTTCTTT. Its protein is CASSWTDNTEAFF.

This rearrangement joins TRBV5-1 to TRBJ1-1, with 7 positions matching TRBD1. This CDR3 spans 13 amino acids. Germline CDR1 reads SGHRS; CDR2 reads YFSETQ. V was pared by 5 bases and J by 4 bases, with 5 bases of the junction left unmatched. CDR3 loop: CASSRTGVTEAFF. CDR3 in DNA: TGCGCCAGCAGTCGTACAGGGGTCACTGAAGCTTTCTTT.

CDR3 nucleotides: TGCAGCGTTGAAGATCCCTTAGACAGGGGGAGGTTTTATGGCTACACCTTC. Residues: CSVEDPLDRGRFYGYTF. The chain uses TRBV29-1 and TRBJ1-2, with 9 bases identical to TRBD1. V lost 0 bases, J lost 5 bases, and 13 bases stayed unmatched. The germline V gene encodes CDR1 SQVTM and CDR2 ANQGSEA. CDR3 length: 17 residues.

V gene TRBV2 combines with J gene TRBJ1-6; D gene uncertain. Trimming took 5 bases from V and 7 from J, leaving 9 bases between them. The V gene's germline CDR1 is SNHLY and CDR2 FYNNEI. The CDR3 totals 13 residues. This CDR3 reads CASSRLGNSPLHF. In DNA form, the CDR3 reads TGTGCCAGCAGTCGACTTGGGAATTCACCCCTCCACTTT.

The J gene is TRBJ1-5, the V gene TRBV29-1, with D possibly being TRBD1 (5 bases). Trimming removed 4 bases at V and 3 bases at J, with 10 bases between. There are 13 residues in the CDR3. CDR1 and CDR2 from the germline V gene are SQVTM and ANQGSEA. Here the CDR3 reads CSVADSFNQPQHF. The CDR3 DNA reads TGCAGCGTTGCCGACAGCTTCAATCAGCCCCAGCATTTT.

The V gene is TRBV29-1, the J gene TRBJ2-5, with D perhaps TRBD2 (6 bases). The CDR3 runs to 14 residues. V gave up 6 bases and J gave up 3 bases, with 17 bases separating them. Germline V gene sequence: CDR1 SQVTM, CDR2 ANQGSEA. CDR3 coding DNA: TGCAGCGTGGTGGGACTTGTCGGTGAAGAGACCCAGTACTTC. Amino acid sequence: CSVVGLVGEETQYF.

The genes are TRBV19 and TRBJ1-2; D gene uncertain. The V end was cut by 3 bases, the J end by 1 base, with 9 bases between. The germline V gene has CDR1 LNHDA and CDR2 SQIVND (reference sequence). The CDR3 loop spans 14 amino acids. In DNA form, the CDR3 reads TGTGCCAGTAGTATTTCCAGTCATAACTATGGCTACACCTTC. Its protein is CASSISSHNYGYTF.

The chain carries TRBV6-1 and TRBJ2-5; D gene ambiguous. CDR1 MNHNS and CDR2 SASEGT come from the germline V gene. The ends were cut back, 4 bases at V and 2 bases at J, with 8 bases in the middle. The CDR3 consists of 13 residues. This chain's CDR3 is CASSVPGQETQYF. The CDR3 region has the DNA TGTGCCAGCAGTGTACCCGGGCAAGAGACCCAGTACTTC.

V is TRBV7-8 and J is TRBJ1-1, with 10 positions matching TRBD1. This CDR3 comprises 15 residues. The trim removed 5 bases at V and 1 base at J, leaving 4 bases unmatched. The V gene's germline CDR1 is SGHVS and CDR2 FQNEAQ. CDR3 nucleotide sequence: TGTGCCAGCAGCCCACGGGACAGGGGGAACACTGAAGCTTTCTTT. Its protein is CASSPRDRGNTEAFF.

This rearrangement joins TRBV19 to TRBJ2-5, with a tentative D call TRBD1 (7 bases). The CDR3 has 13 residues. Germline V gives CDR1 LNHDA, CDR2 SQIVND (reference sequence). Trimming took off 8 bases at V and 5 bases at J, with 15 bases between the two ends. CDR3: CASRPGGLETQYF. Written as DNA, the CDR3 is TGTGCCAGTCGGCCAGGGGGGTTGGAGACCCAGTACTTC. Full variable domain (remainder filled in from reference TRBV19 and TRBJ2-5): DGGITQSPKYLFRKEGQNVTLSCEQNLNHDAMYWYRQDPGQGLRLIYYSQIVNDFQKGDIAEGYSVSREKKESFPLTVTSAQKNPTAFYLCASRPGGLETQYFGPGTRLLVL.

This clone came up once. The CDR3 spells CASSPRRSLAGGQETQYF. In DNA, the CDR3 is TGTGCCAGCAGCCCCCGGAGGTCCCTTGCGGGGGGGCAAGAGACCCAGTACTTC. The chain employs TRBV7-2 and TRBJ2-5; 9 bases fit TRBD2. The ends lost 5 bases at V and 2 bases at J; junction bases unmatched: 15. The CDR3 length is 18 residues. Per germline, CDR1 SGHTA and CDR2 FQGNSA.

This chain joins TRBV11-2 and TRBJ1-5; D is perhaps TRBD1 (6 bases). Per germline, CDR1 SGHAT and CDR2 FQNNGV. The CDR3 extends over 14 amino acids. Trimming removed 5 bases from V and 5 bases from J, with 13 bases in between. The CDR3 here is CASSPRDTDQPQHF. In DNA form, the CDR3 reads TGTGCCAGCAGCCCCCGGGACACAGATCAGCCCCAGCATTTT.

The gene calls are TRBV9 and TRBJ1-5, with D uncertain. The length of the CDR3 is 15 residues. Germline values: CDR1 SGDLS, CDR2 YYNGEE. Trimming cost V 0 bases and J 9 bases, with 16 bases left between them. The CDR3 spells CASSVEKTNRGPQHF. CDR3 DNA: TGTGCCAGCAGCGTAGAAAAGACAAACCGGGGGCCCCAGCATTTT.

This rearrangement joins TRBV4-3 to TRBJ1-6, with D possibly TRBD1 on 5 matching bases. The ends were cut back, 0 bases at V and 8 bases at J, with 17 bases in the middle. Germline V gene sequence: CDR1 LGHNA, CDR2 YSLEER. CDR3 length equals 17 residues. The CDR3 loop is CASSQEGGGRDYSPLHF. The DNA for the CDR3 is TGCGCCAGCAGCCAAGAGGGTGGCGGCAGGGACTATTCACCCCTCCACTTT.

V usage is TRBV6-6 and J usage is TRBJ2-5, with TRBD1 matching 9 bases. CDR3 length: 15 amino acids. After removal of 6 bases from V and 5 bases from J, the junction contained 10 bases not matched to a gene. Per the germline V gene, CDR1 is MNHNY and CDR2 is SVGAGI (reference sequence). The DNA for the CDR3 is TGTGCCAGCAGCCCGGGACAGGGTGTTATGGAGACCCAGTACTTC. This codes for CASSPGQGVMETQYF.

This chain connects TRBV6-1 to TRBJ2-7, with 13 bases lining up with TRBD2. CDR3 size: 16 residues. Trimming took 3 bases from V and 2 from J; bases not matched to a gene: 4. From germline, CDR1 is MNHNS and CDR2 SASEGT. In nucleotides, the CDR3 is TGTGCCAGCAGTGAGGCACTAGCGGGGGGGGCCTACGAGCAGTACTTC. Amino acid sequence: CASSEALAGGAYEQYF.

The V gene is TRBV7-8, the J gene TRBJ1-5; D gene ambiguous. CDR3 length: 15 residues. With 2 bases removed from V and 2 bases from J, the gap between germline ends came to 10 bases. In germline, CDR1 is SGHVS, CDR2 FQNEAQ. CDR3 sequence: CASSLSWGGNQPQHF. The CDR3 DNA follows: TGTGCCAGCAGCTTAAGTTGGGGAGGCAATCAGCCCCAGCATTTT.